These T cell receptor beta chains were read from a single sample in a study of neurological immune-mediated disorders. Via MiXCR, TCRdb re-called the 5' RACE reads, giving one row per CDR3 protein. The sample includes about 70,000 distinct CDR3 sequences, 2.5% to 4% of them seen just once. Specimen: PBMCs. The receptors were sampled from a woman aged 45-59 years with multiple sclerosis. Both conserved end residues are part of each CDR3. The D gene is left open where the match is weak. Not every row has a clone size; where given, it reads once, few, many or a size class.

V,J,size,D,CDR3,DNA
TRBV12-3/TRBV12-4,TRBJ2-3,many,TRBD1,CASSSRDSRAGQYF,TGTGCCAGCAGTTCCCGGGACAGCAGAGCAGGGCAGTATTTT
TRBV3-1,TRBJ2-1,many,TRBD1,CASRHTGTDDNEQFF,TGTGCCAGCAGACACACCGGGACAGATGACAATGAGCAGTTCTTC
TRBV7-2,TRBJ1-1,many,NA,CASSLFTGKLLMNTEAFF,TGTGCCAGCAGCTTATTTACAGGGAAACTTCTCATGAACACTGAAGCTTTCTTT
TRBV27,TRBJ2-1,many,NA,CASRMREGSEFF,TGTGCCAGCAGGATGAGGGAAGGCTCGGAGTTCTTC
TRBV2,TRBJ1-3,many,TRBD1,CASRDDDRGYSGNTIYF,TGTGCCAGCAGAGACGACGACAGGGGGTACTCTGGAAACACCATATATTTT
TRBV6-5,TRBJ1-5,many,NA,CASRRLGDSDQPQHF,TGTGCCAGCAGGAGATTGGGGGACTCAGATCAGCCCCAGCATTTT
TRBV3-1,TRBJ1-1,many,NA,CASSPRAGEAFF,TGTGCCAGCAGTCCAAGGGCGGGTGAAGCTTTCTTT
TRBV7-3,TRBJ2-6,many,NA,CASSLWSGSGANVLTF,TGTGCCAGCAGCCTTTGGTCCGGGTCTGGGGCCAACGTCCTGACTTTC
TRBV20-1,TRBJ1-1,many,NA,CSARDRRGFITEAFF,TGCAGTGCTAGAGATCGTAGGGGGTTTATCACTGAAGCTTTCTTT
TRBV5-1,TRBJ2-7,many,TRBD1,CARTWDRGTYEQYF,TGCGCCAGGACCTGGGACAGGGGGACCTACGAGCAGTACTTC
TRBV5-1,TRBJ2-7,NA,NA,CASSSNGGYEQYF,TGCGCCAGCAGCTCCAACGGCGGCTACGAGCAGTACTTC
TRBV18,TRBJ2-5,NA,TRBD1,CATSPDRGDQETQYF,TGTGCCACCTCTCCTGACAGGGGCGACCAAGAGACCCAGTACTTC
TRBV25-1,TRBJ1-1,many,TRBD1,CASTTGGNAEAFF,TGTGCCAGCACGACAGGGGGCAACGCTGAAGCTTTCTTT
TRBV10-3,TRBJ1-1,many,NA,CAISIGKGTEAFF,TGTGCCATCAGCATCGGGAAGGGCACTGAAGCTTTCTTT
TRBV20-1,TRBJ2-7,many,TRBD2,CSARSHIAGGPSSYEQYF,TGCAGTGCTAGGTCCCACATAGCGGGAGGCCCTAGCTCCTACGAGCAGTACTTC
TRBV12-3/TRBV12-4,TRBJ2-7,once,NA,CASSLESIQTYEQYF,TGTGCCAGCAGTTTAGAGTCTATCCAAACCTACGAGCAGTACTTC
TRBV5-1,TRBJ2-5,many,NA,CASKNLAGAGETQYF,TGCGCCAGCAAAAACTTGGCGGGGGCCGGAGAGACCCAGTACTTC
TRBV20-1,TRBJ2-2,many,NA,CSARDIGAGLNTGELFF,TGCAGTGCTAGAGATATAGGGGCGGGCCTGAACACCGGGGAGCTGTTTTTT
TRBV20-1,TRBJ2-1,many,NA,CSARLSGQPYNEQFF,TGCAGTGCTAGATTGAGCGGGCAACCCTACAATGAGCAGTTCTTC
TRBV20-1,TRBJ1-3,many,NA,CSVRDRNSGNTIYF,TGCAGTGTCAGAGACCGTAACTCTGGAAACACCATATATTTT
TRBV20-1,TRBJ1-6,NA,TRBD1,CSARVRGQGSGWDNSTLNF,TGCAGTGCTAGAGTTCGGGGACAGGGTTCGGGATGGGATAATTCAACCCTCAACTTT
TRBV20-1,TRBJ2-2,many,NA,CSARLPAGTGELFF,TGCAGTGCCAGATTGCCCGCGGGCACCGGGGAGCTGTTTTTT
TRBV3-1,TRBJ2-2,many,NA,CASSPQGTGELFF,TGTGCCAGCAGCCCGCAAGGCACCGGGGAGCTGTTTTTT
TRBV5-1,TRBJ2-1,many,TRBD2,CASSGLVISEQFF,TGCGCCAGCTCGGGACTAGTAATCAGTGAGCAGTTCTTC
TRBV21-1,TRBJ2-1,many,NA,CASSKHPTGGHNEQFF,TGTGCCAGCAGCAAACACCCGACAGGGGGCCACAATGAGCAGTTCTTC
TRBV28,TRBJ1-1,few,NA,CDSSTLSVEAFF,TGTGACAGCAGTACCCTCTCAGTTGAAGCTTTCTTT
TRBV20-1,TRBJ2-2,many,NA,CSARRTRPNTGELFF,TGCAGTGCTCGGAGGACACGGCCCAACACCGGGGAGCTGTTTTTT
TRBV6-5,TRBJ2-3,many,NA,CASSQASGKGPTDTQYF,TGTGCCAGCAGCCAAGCGAGTGGGAAGGGACCCACAGATACGCAGTATTTT
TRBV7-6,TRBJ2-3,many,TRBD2,CASSLSSAGGPYTQYF,TGTGCCAGCAGCTTAAGTTCGGCGGGAGGACCATATACGCAGTATTTT
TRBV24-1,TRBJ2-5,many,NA,CATSDFRTEETQYF,TGTGCCACCAGTGATTTCAGGACAGAAGAGACCCAGTACTTC
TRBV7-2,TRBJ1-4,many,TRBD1,CASSLRGTGGEKLFF,TGTGCCAGCAGCTTAAGAGGGACAGGAGGCGAAAAACTGTTTTTT
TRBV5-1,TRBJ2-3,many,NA,CASSREGAGDTQYF,TGCGCCAGCAGCAGGGAGGGGGCCGGAGATACGCAGTATTTT
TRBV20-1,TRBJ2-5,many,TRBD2,CSAPGGGQETQYF,TGCAGTGCACCCGGGGGGGGCCAAGAGACCCAGTACTTC
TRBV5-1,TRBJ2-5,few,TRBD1,CASSVQGAQETQYF,TGCGCCAGCAGTGTACAGGGGGCCCAAGAGACCCAGTACTTC
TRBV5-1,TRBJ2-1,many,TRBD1,CASSLGTGANEQFF,TGCGCCAGCAGCTTGGGGACAGGGGCCAATGAGCAGTTCTTC
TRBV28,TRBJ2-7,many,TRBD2,CASSFLAGTSGRQYF,TGTGCCAGCAGCTTCCTAGCCGGGACTAGCGGGAGACAGTACTTC
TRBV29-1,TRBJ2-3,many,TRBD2,CSVVWASGRGGTDTQYF,TGCAGCGTTGTCTGGGCTAGCGGGAGGGGAGGCACAGATACGCAGTATTTT
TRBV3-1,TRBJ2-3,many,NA,CASSQDRDTQYF,TGTGCCAGCAGCCAAGACAGAGATACGCAGTATTTT
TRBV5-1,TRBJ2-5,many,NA,CASSPTGPYRLETQYF,TGCGCCAGCAGCCCTACGGGCCCCTACCGCTTGGAGACCCAGTACTTC
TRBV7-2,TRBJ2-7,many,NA,CASSSSRGSYEQYF,TGTGCCAGCAGCAGTAGTCGGGGCTCCTACGAGCAGTACTTC
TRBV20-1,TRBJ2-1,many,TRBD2,CSASLPTSVNEQFF,TGCAGTGCTAGCCTTCCGACTAGCGTCAATGAGCAGTTCTTC
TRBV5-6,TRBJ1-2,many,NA,CASSPSGALPRYGYTF,TGTGCCAGCAGCCCCTCGGGAGCCCTACCAAGATATGGCTACACCTTC
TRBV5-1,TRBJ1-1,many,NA,CASSALGRGSTEAFF,TGCGCCAGCAGCGCTCTCGGCCGGGGCAGCACTGAAGCTTTCTTT
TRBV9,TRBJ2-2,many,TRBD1,CASSVEDRVSTGELFF,TGTGCCAGCAGCGTAGAAGACAGGGTCTCGACCGGGGAGCTGTTTTTT
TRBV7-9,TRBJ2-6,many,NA,CASSSRVGTSSGANVLTF,TGTGCCAGCAGCTCCAGGGTAGGCACCTCCTCTGGGGCCAACGTCCTGACTTTC
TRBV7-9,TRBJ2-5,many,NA,CASSHPTRTKETQYF,TGTGCCAGCAGCCACCCGACTAGAACAAAAGAGACCCAGTACTTC
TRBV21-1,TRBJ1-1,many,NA,CASSSRTGFHCTRTEAFF,TGTGCCAGCAGCAGCCGGACAGGCTTTCATTGCACGCGCACTGAAGCTTTCTTT
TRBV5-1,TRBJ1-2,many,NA,CASSSDSSYGYTF,TGCGCCAGCAGCTCTGACAGCTCCTATGGCTACACCTTC
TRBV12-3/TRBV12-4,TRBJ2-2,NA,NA,CASNYVLGGELFF,TGTGCCAGCAATTATGTTCTGGGCGGGGAGCTGTTTTTT
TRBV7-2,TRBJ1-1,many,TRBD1,CASTLRTGMNTEAFF,TGTGCCAGCACCCTCAGGACAGGCATGAACACTGAAGCTTTCTTT
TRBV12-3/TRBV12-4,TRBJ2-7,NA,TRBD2,CASKVAGAYEQYF,TGTGCCAGCAAGGTAGCGGGAGCCTACGAGCAGTACTTC
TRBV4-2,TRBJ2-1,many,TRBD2,CASSQDGGGESYNEQFF,TGTGCCAGCAGCCAAGACGGCGGGGGGGAGTCCTACAATGAGCAGTTCTTC
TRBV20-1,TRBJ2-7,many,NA,CSARKVGVRNEQYF,TGCAGTGCACGCAAGGTCGGGGTCAGAAACGAGCAGTACTTC